This TCR beta chain was retrieved from a study of blood T cell repertoires in COVID-19. Study summary: Acute and convalescent COVID-19 samples came from the United States, Italy and Spain. Nucleic acid was either cDNA or gDNA, and it came from T cells, B-cell-depleted T cells, or PBMCs.

As processed by the authors: The authors estimated nucleated cell counts from reference gene primer amplification. Using immunoSEQ multiplex PCR, the repertoire was profiled, and TCRdb retains in-frame clones only, with some absent. V and J calls and clone size are given by that table; D and trimming were obtained from the DNA. This table holds about 73,000 clones, 82% found once. The receptor was derived from a woman aged 55 to 70 with acute or convalescent COVID-19. The sequenced material came from peripheral blood.

In DNA form, the CDR3 reads TGCGCCAGCACCTGGAGGGGCAGGGCAATCTATGGCTACACCTTC. As protein: CASTWRGRAIYGYTF. The V and J genes are TRBV10-1 and TRBJ1-2; D is perhaps TRBD1 (5 bases). V shed 7 bases and J shed 4 bases, with 19 bases lying between them. There are 15 residues in the CDR3. Looked up from germline, CDR1 is WNHNN and CDR2 is SYGVQD (reference sequence).